A single sample is the source of the 30 T cell receptor beta chains below, sequenced in a study of shared clonotypes between healthy human individuals. The repertoire was sequenced with immunoSEQ multiplex PCR; TCRdb's copy has only in-frame clones and lacks some. Of 2 million to 2.5 million clones listed, about 95% are singletons. Material: naive CD4+ T cells sorted from blood. Subset reported: CD45RA+ positively selected. The receptors shown here come from a man aged 18 to 29 in good health.

The chain uses TRBV18 and TRBJ2-3; D gene uncertain. The CDR3 is 13 amino acids. V lost 2 bases and J lost 4, with 7 bases in between. CDR1 and CDR2 (germline): KGHSH, LQKENI. The CDR3 spells CASSPFGSDTQYF. The CDR3 bases are TGTGCCAGCTCACCATTTGGCTCAGATACGCAGTATTTT.

This clone appeared a single time. The chain uses TRBV6-1 and TRBJ1-2; D may be TRBD1 (5 bases). Between the trimmed V and J ends, which lost 3 bases and 4 bases, there was a span of 15 bases. The CDR3 sequence is 15 residues long. Per the germline V gene, CDR1 is MNHNS and CDR2 is SASEGT. The CDR3 nucleotides read TGTGCCAGCAGTGAGCCCGGGAGCCAGGGCTATGGCTACACCTTC. Its translation: CASSEPGSQGYGYTF.

This sequence joins TRBV7-2 and TRBJ1-4; no clear D. V was cut by 2 bases and J by 0 bases, with 10 bases left in between. Per germline, CDR1 SGHTA and CDR2 FQGNSA. The CDR3 has 16 amino acids. CDR3 DNA sequence: TGTGCCAGCAGCTTACAGAGCTACACAACTAATGAAAAACTGTTTTTT. This sequence encodes CASSLQSYTTNEKLFF.

This clone was counted a single time. The chain recombines TRBV19 with TRBJ1-1, with 7 bases identical to TRBD1. CDR3 length: 15 amino acids. Germline values: CDR1 LNHDA, CDR2 SQIVND (reference sequence). Trimming removed 1 base from V and 1 base from J; junction bases left unmatched: 3. CDR3 amino acids: CASSIARGANTEAFF. For the CDR3, the DNA is TGTGCCAGTAGTATAGCCAGGGGGGCGAACACTGAAGCTTTCTTT.

As for this clone: Other DNA sequences in this sample translate to the same CDR3. This sequence joins TRBV5-1 and TRBJ1-1, with D possibly TRBD1 on 5 matching bases. The CDR3 is 13 residues long. CDR1 and CDR2 from the germline V gene are SGHRS and YFSETQ. V lost 4 bases and J 4 bases, leaving 11 bases between the germline ends. The CDR3 region has the DNA TGCGCCAGCAGCCTCAGGGAGGGCACTGAAGCTTTCTTT. Amino acid sequence: CASSLREGTEAFF.

This clone has just one count. The J gene is TRBJ2-3, the V gene TRBV5-4, with D hard to call. V gave up 4 bases and J gave up 6 bases, with 9 bases separating them. The CDR3 is made up of 12 amino acids. CDR1 SGHNT and CDR2 YYREEE come from the germline V gene (reference sequence). The CDR3 reads CASSRQPDTQYF. The CDR3, as DNA: TGTGCCAGCAGCCGGCAGCCCGATACGCAGTATTTT.

The chain couples TRBV5-4 to TRBJ2-5, with 11 bases aligning to TRBD2. The length of the CDR3 is 15 residues. V lost 0 bases, J lost 2 bases, and 0 bases stayed unmatched. Germline V gene data show CDR1 as SGHNT and CDR2 as YYREEE (reference sequence). The DNA of the CDR3 is TGTGCCAGCAGCTTGGCTAGCGGGAGGCAAGAGACCCAGTACTTC. Protein product: CASSLASGRQETQYF.

The gene calls are TRBV4-3 and TRBJ2-5; 10 positions agree with TRBD1. Per germline, CDR1 LGHNA and CDR2 YSLEER. J lost 5 bases, V lost 1 base, and 10 bases had no gene match. This CDR3 comprises 17 residues. The CDR3 sequence is CASSQGKTGGAPETQYF. The CDR3 DNA follows: TGCGCCAGCAGCCAAGGGAAGACAGGGGGCGCCCCGGAGACCCAGTACTTC.

This chain uses TRBV10-3 with TRBJ2-1, with 9 bases matching TRBD2. CDR1 ENHRY and CDR2 SYGVKD come from the germline V gene. Losses at the gene ends were 10 bases for V and 9 bases for J; bases not matched to a gene: 10. CDR3 length: 13 amino acids. The CDR3 region has the DNA TGTGCCACCCTTGGGACTAGCCGCGGTGAGCAGTTCTTC. Translating gives CATLGTSRGEQFF.

The rearrangement uses TRBV5-4 and TRBJ1-1, with D tentatively TRBD1 (5 bases). In germline, CDR1 is SGHNT, CDR2 YYREEE (reference sequence). The CDR3 covers 14 residues. Trimming pared 0 bases from V and 2 bases from J, leaving 8 bases between. In DNA form, the CDR3 reads TGTGCCAGCAGCTTGGGGGACTATAACACTGAAGCTTTCTTT. Encoded protein: CASSLGDYNTEAFF.

V gene TRBV6-1 combines with J gene TRBJ2-6; D not certain. V lost 4 bases, J lost 2 bases, and 9 bases lay in between. This CDR3 is built from 15 residues. Germline CDR1 and CDR2: MNHNS and SASEGT. CDR3: CASSVRPPGANVLTF. In DNA, the CDR3 is TGTGCCAGCAGTGTTAGACCCCCTGGGGCCAACGTCCTGACTTTC.

Of note for this clone: A much larger clone differs by one base, so this may be a read error. This sample also contains other DNA sequences that code for the same CDR3. This chain connects TRBV30 to TRBJ1-1; D is undetermined. This CDR3 comprises 12 residues. CDR1 GTSNPN and CDR2 SVGIG come from the germline V gene (reference sequence). The CDR3 sequence: CAWSVVNTEAFF. The CDR3 DNA reads TGTGCCTGGAGTGTTGTGAACACCGAAGCTTTCTTT. Full variable domain (missing parts from reference TRBV30 and TRBJ1-1): SQTIHQWPATLVQPVGSPLSLECTVEGTSNPNLYWYRQAAGRGLQLLFYSVGIGQISSEVPQNLSASRPQDRQFILSSKKLLLSDSGFYLCAWSVVNTEAFFGQGTRLTVV.

The chain carries TRBV29-1 and TRBJ1-1; 7 nucleotides line up with TRBD1. The CDR3 has 16 residues. V was pared by 0 bases and J by 1 base, with 8 bases of the junction left unmatched. Germline V lookup: CDR1 SQVTM, CDR2 ANQGSEA. DNA of the CDR3: TGCAGCGTTGAAGAAATAATAAGGACAGGGAACACTGAAGCTTTCTTT. Translated, it gives CSVEEIIRTGNTEAFF.

The chain combines TRBV4-1 with TRBJ1-1, with D maybe TRBD1 (5 bases). Germline lookup yields CDR1 MGHRA and CDR2 YSYEKL. The CDR3 runs to 18 residues. The V end lost 3 bases, the J end lost 4 bases, and 24 bases lay between the germline ends. The CDR3 protein is CASSQRGSYQQEGTEAFF. CDR3 DNA sequence: TGCGCCAGCAGCCAGAGGGGTTCATACCAACAGGAGGGCACTGAAGCTTTCTTT.

The chain has TRBV28 and TRBJ1-5, with 8 bases that match TRBD1. Germline values: CDR1 MDHEN, CDR2 SYDVKM. This CDR3 is built from 17 residues. The J segment lost 0 bases and the V segment lost 5 bases, leaving 9 bases of the junction unmatched. CDR3 loop: CASSLGIGTGSNQPQHF. The CDR3 DNA reads TGTGCCAGCAGTCTAGGGATCGGGACAGGTAGCAATCAGCCCCAGCATTTT.

This clone was seen a few times. As DNA, the CDR3 is TGTGCCAGCAGTTATGGGGGGAACTTCTATGGCTACACCTTC. It translates to CASSYGGNFYGYTF. The chain couples TRBV6-5 to TRBJ1-2, with D possibly matching TRBD1 (5 bases). This CDR3 has 14 residues. Per germline, CDR1 MNHEY and CDR2 SVGAGI. V lost 3 bases, J lost 4 bases, and 12 bases lay in between.

This clone has just a few counts. V usage is TRBV9 and J usage is TRBJ2-7; D is uncertain. V was cut by 4 bases and J by 0 bases, with 14 bases left in between. The V gene's germline CDR1 is SGDLS and CDR2 YYNGEE. The CDR3 has 15 amino acids. CDR3 nucleotide sequence: TGTGCCAGCAGCCCGGACGTGAGGAGCTCCTACGAGCAGTACTTC. Translating gives CASSPDVRSSYEQYF.

This clone has just one count. CDR3 nucleotide sequence: TGTGCCAGCTCACCGAGGGATGGTCAGGGGGAAAAACTGTTTTTT. It encodes CASSPRDGQGEKLFF. This chain joins TRBV18 and TRBJ1-4; TRBD1 might be the D (6 bases). Trimming took off 3 bases at V and 8 bases at J, with 16 bases between the two ends. There are 15 residues in the CDR3. Germline lookup yields CDR1 KGHSH and CDR2 LQKENI.

The rearrangement links TRBV11-2 to TRBJ2-7; D gene unclear. CDR3 length: 14 residues. Trimming shortened V by 1 base and J by 3 bases, and 10 bases separated the two germline ends. In germline, CDR1 is SGHAT, CDR2 FQNNGV. The CDR3 protein is CASSLALGNYEQYF. The CDR3 nucleotides read TGTGCCAGCAGCTTAGCTCTAGGAAACTACGAGCAGTACTTC.

The table lists this clone with a count of one. V usage is TRBV14 and J usage is TRBJ1-2; D gene uncertain. V lost 3 bases and J lost 4, with 15 bases in between. The CDR3 consists of 15 residues. From germline, CDR1 is SGHDN and CDR2 FVKESK. CDR3 nucleotide sequence: TGTGCCAGCAGCCAGTCCACCGACGGGATCTATGGCTACACCTTC. Its translation: CASSQSTDGIYGYTF.

The J gene is TRBJ2-5, the V gene TRBV6-5; TRBD1 matches 10 bases. V shed 6 bases, J shed 5 bases, and the junction held 9 bases outside the gene matches. The CDR3 length is 15 residues. Germline values: CDR1 MNHEY, CDR2 SVGAGI. This CDR3 is CASSRQGARWETQYF. CDR3 nucleotide sequence: TGTGCCAGCAGCCGACAGGGGGCGCGGTGGGAGACCCAGTACTTC.

CDR3 residues: CASRLGQFYGYTF. Here the CDR3 DNA reads TGTGCCAGCAGGTTGGGACAGTTCTATGGCTACACCTTC. The genes are TRBV6-5 and TRBJ1-2, with 7 bases matching TRBD1. With 6 bases clipped from V and 4 bases from J, the junction kept 5 bases outside the gene matches. Looked up from germline, CDR1 is MNHEY and CDR2 is SVGAGI. This CDR3 has 13 amino acids.

The chain couples TRBV7-9 to TRBJ2-7; D is ambiguous. CDR1 SEHNR and CDR2 FQNEAQ come from the germline V gene (reference sequence). V was pared by 5 bases and J by 3 bases, with 11 bases between. The CDR3 is made up of 13 amino acids. This CDR3 reads CASSQKTGYEQYF. CDR3 bases: TGTGCCAGCAGCCAAAAGACGGGCTACGAGCAGTACTTC.

This clone was found a few times. V gene TRBV5-1 combines with J gene TRBJ2-5; possibly TRBD1 for D (6 bases). The CDR3 contains 16 residues. Trimming removed 3 bases at V and 3 bases at J, with 18 bases between. Germline V gene lookup returns CDR1 SGHRS and CDR2 YFSETQ. CDR3 sequence: CASSWIGQGSKETQYF. CDR3 nucleotides: TGCGCCAGCAGCTGGATAGGGCAGGGGTCAAAAGAGACCCAGTACTTC.

The chain links TRBV7-9 to TRBJ2-7; 7 nucleotides agree with TRBD1. This CDR3 is built from 14 residues. V lost 5 bases, J lost 2 bases, and 6 bases stayed unmatched. CDR1 and CDR2 (germline): SEHNR, FQNEAQ (reference sequence). The CDR3 DNA reads as TGTGCCAGCAGCCAATGGGACAGACCCTACGAGCAGTACTTC. Its protein product is CASSQWDRPYEQYF.

The chain joins TRBV5-8 to TRBJ2-3; D is possibly TRBD1 or TRBD2 (6 bases each). The CDR3 extends over 17 amino acids. Germline CDR1 SGHTS, CDR2 YDEGEE. V lost 0 bases and J lost 0, with 14 bases in between. CDR3 residues: CASSLVWGAGSTDTQYF. CDR3 sequence (DNA): TGTGCCAGCAGCTTGGTGTGGGGGGCTGGTAGCACAGATACGCAGTATTTT.

V is TRBV11-1 and J is TRBJ1-4; D ambiguous. Trimming cost V 3 bases and J 1 base, with 12 bases left between them. The CDR3 has 16 residues. Per germline, CDR1 SGHAT and CDR2 FQDESV (reference sequence). The CDR3: CASSFGWSLTNEKLFF. CDR3 sequence (DNA): TGTGCCAGCAGCTTCGGATGGTCCCTAACTAATGAAAAACTGTTTTTT.

With respect to this clone: The sample has other DNA sequences that encode this CDR3 too. J is TRBJ1-2 and V is TRBV9, with 9 bases that match TRBD1. V was pared by 3 bases and J by 0 bases, with 0 bases of the junction left unmatched. CDR3 size: 14 residues. Germline loops: CDR1 SGDLS, CDR2 YYNGEE. The CDR3 is CASSGDRANYGYTF. The CDR3 nucleotides are TGTGCCAGCAGCGGGGACAGGGCTAACTATGGCTACACCTTC.

CDR3 in DNA: TGTGCCAGCACCACCCTGGCCTTCTGGGGCGACAATGAGCAGTTCTTC. Amino acid sequence: CASTTLAFWGDNEQFF. The chain carries TRBV27 and TRBJ2-1; maybe TRBD1 (5 bases). The CDR3 length is 16 residues. Germline CDR1 and CDR2: MNHEY and SMNVEV (reference sequence). Trimming stripped 7 bases from V and 5 bases from J, with 21 bases between.

In regard to this clone: Distinct nucleotide sequences in the sample also encode this CDR3. The gene calls are TRBV10-3 and TRBJ1-1, with D uncertain. CDR1 is ENHRY, CDR2 SYGVKD, per germline. Trimming cost V 3 bases and J 2 bases, with 10 bases left between them. The CDR3 covers 14 residues. The DNA for the CDR3 is TGTGCCATCAGTGATCTGGCGGGCAACACTGAAGCTTTCTTT. This sequence encodes CAISDLAGNTEAFF.